Presented here are 10 T cell receptor beta chains from one specimen sequenced in a study of shared clonotypes between healthy human individuals. CD8 cells regarded as naive lacked CD45RO, were positively chosen for CCR7, and omitted terminally differentiated effector memory CD45RA+ cells. Some clones are missing from TCRdb's copy, which holds only in-frame ones; the method was immunoSEQ multiplex PCR. The sample holds about 2.2 million clones, roughly 95% seen once. Sequenced: naive CD8+ T cells from PBMCs. The receptors were sampled from a man younger than 35 in good health. Some clones in this sample may be carry-over from other donors' samples.

V gene TRBV28 combines with J gene TRBJ2-7, with 12 bases identical to TRBD2. After removal of 4 bases from V and 2 bases from J, the junction contained 6 bases not matched to a gene. There are 16 residues in the CDR3. Germline V gene sequence: CDR1 MDHEN, CDR2 SYDVKM. CDR3 sequence: CASSSWTSGNTYEQYF. In DNA form, the CDR3 reads TGTGCCAGCAGTTCATGGACTAGCGGGAACACCTACGAGCAGTACTTC.

V gene TRBV5-4 combines with J gene TRBJ2-1, with 12 nucleotides matching TRBD2. CDR3 length equals 17 residues. Looked up from germline, CDR1 is SGHNT and CDR2 is YYREEE (reference sequence). The V and J ends lost 3 bases and 6 bases, in that order; junction bases with no gene match: 10. CDR3 sequence (DNA): TGTGCCAGCAGCTACAAGACTAGCGGGAGACGGTTCAATGAGCAGTTCTTC. Encoded protein: CASSYKTSGRRFNEQFF.

The chain joins TRBV29-1 to TRBJ1-2; D remains ambiguous. V dropped 6 bases and J dropped 6 bases, with 5 bases sitting between them. This CDR3 has 9 residues. The germline CDR1 and CDR2 sequences are SQVTM and ANQGSEA. The CDR3 region has the DNA TGCAGCGTCCTAGATGGCTACACCTTC. It specifies CSVLDGYTF.

Note on this clone: At the DNA level, this CDR3 is encoded by other sequences in the same sample as well. The rearrangement joins TRBV27 to TRBJ2-7, with 10 bases lining up with TRBD1. The CDR3 is 14 amino acids. V dropped 3 bases and J dropped 4; count of bases not matched to a gene: 3. CDR1 and CDR2 (germline): MNHEY, SMNVEV (reference sequence). CDR3 in amino acids: CASSFSGQGYEQYF. In DNA, the CDR3 is TGTGCCAGCAGTTTCTCGGGACAGGGGTACGAGCAGTACTTC.

Points on this clone: The same CDR3 arises from other DNA sequences in this sample as well. V gene TRBV28 combines with J gene TRBJ1-1, with D tentatively TRBD1 (5 bases). The CDR3 extends over 13 amino acids. The germline CDR1 and CDR2 sequences are MDHEN and SYDVKM. V dropped 4 bases and J dropped 1 base, with 7 bases sitting between them. CDR3 protein: CASSSDRNTEAFF. DNA for the CDR3: TGTGCCAGCAGTTCCGACAGGAACACTGAAGCTTTCTTT. Based on the CDR3 plus reference TRBV28 and TRBJ1-1, the full variable domain is DVKVTQSSRYLVKRTGEKVFLECVQDMDHENMFWYRQDPGLGLRLIYFSYDVKMKEKGDIPEGYSVSREKKERFSLILESASTNQTSMYLCASSSDRNTEAFFGQGTRLTVV.

The chain has TRBV6-6 and TRBJ1-1; weak D call: TRBD1 (5 bases). Germline V lookup: CDR1 MNHNY, CDR2 SVGAGI (reference sequence). This CDR3 has 14 amino acids. V was pared by 0 bases and J by 5 bases, with 10 bases between. CDR3 sequence reads: CASSYSGRRTEAFF. The CDR3 nucleotides read TGTGCCAGCAGTTACTCGGGACGGAGAACTGAAGCTTTCTTT.

The chain uses TRBV6-6 and TRBJ2-5; D tentatively reads TRBD1 or TRBD2 (5 bases each). CDR3 length: 14 residues. The ends were cut back, 6 bases at V and 5 bases at J, with 16 bases in the middle. The germline CDR1 and CDR2 sequences are MNHNY and SVGAGI (reference sequence). Here the CDR3 reads CASSPGTYGETQYF. The CDR3 bases are TGTGCCAGCAGCCCCGGGACCTACGGGGAGACCCAGTACTTC.

The chain is built from TRBV6-4 and TRBJ2-1; 9 nucleotides line up with TRBD1. V shed 6 bases, J shed 1 base, and the junction held 4 bases outside the gene matches. From germline, CDR1 is MRHNA and CDR2 SNTAGT. The CDR3 is 15 amino acids. As DNA, the CDR3 is TGTGCCAGCAGACAGGGGGCCTGGTCCTACAATGAGCAGTTCTTC. It codes for CASRQGAWSYNEQFF.

This clone has only one observation. The V and J genes are TRBV5-1 and TRBJ2-2; the match to TRBD2 covers 9 bases. The CDR3 sequence is 18 residues long. Germline V gene lookup returns CDR1 SGHRS and CDR2 YFSETQ. With V trimmed by 0 bases and J by 5 bases, 11 bases remained unmatched. CDR3: CASSLEEIAGVWTGELFF. CDR3 coding DNA: TGCGCCAGCAGCTTGGAGGAGATAGCGGGAGTATGGACCGGGGAGCTGTTTTTT.

This clone was observed once. This chain links TRBV10-3 with TRBJ2-7, with a weak D call TRBD1 (6 bases). Germline CDR1 reads ENHRY; CDR2 reads SYGVKD. Trimming left V 7 bases short and J 7 bases short, with 17 bases between. The CDR3 sequence is 13 residues long. CDR3 DNA: TGTGCCATCAAAACAGGGACGTCGGGGGAGCAGTACTTC. Translated, it gives CAIKTGTSGEQYF.